Each of the 28 T cell receptor beta chains below was sequenced from the same sample in a study of blood T cells in healthy people across ages. The authors ran a second PCR of about 6 to 11 cycles using a sample-barcoded 5' primer and a J-beta primer mix. TCRdb reprocessed the 5' RACE reads with MiXCR, giving one entry per CDR3 protein. The table shows 1.2 million to 1.5 million distinct CDR3 sequences, with about 43% occurring only once. Sequences were obtained from blood. These receptors were taken from a woman in her late teens or twenties in good health.

The gene calls are TRBV11-1 and TRBJ2-5; 8 bases map to TRBD1. CDR1 SGHAT and CDR2 FQDESV come from the germline V gene (reference sequence). The CDR3 is made up of 13 amino acids. V trimming: 5 bases; J trimming: 6 bases; junction bases outside the gene matches: 5. CDR3 bases: TGTGCCAGCAGCGCGACAGGGGTGCAGACCCAGTACTTC. As protein: CASSATGVQTQYF.

The gene calls are TRBV2 and TRBJ2-4; D ambiguous. The end of the DNA fits TRBJ2-7 better, so the J call may be wrong. There are 13 residues in the CDR3. Germline CDR1 and CDR2: SNHLY and FYNNEI. The CDR3 nucleotides read TGTGCCAGCAGTGAAGAGGGAAGGGACGAGCAGTACTTC. Translated, it gives CASSEEGRDEQYF.

The V and J genes are TRBV29-1 and TRBJ2-3; 10 bases fit TRBD2. Germline assignment: CDR1 SQVTM and CDR2 ANQGSEA. The CDR3 covers 15 residues. Trimming cost V 6 bases and J 10 bases; bases outside gene matches: 16. The CDR3 is CSVSTLAGSSVAQYF. The CDR3 bases are TGCAGCGTAAGCACACTAGCGGGGTCGTCCGTTGCGCAGTATTTT.

This clonotype was observed a few times. CDR3 DNA: TGCAGTGCTAGAGTGAGGACAGGGGCTGAGACCCAGTACTTC. Encoded protein: CSARVRTGAETQYF. The chain combines TRBV20-1 with TRBJ2-5, with TRBD1 matching 9 bases. Trimming removed 1 base from V and 5 bases from J; junction bases left unmatched: 5. Per the germline V gene, CDR1 is DFQATT and CDR2 is SNEGSKA (reference sequence). The CDR3 spans 14 residues.

The chain uses TRBV4-1 and TRBJ2-7, with D possibly matching TRBD1 (5 bases). The J call may be in error: the DNA end matches TRBJ2-5 better. Germline CDR1 and CDR2: MGHRA and YSYEKL. This CDR3 comprises 15 residues. In DNA, the CDR3 is TGCGCCAGCAGCGCGCTTGGCAGGGCCGTCGGGACCCAGTACTTC. This gives the protein CASSALGRAVGTQYF.

The genes are TRBV7-9 and TRBJ1-1, with 8 bases identical to TRBD1. This CDR3 is built from 15 residues. Germline loops: CDR1 SEHNR, CDR2 FQNEAQ (reference sequence). After removal of 5 bases from V and 0 bases from J, the junction contained 5 bases not matched to a gene. CDR3: CASSHGQGVNTEAFF. In nucleotides, the CDR3 is TGTGCCAGCAGCCACGGACAGGGAGTGAACACTGAAGCTTTCTTT. The variable domain in full, completed from reference TRBV7-9 and TRBJ1-1, reads DTGVSQNPRHKITKRGQNVTFRCDPISEHNRLYWYRQTLGQGPEFLTYFQNEAQLEKSRLLSDRFSAERPKGSFSTLEIQRTEQGDSAMYLCASSHGQGVNTEAFFGQGTRLTVV.

The chain is built from TRBV9 and TRBJ2-5, with D possibly TRBD2 on 6 matching bases. The V and J ends lost 7 bases and 11 bases respectively, with 24 bases between them. From germline, CDR1 is SGDLS and CDR2 YYNGEE. The CDR3 length is 14 residues. CDR3: CASASGVTYNEQYF. CDR3 nucleotide sequence: TGTGCCAGCGCCTCGGGGGTAACCTACAATGAGCAGTACTTC.

The chain carries TRBV20-1 and TRBJ2-1; no reliable D call. Per germline, CDR1 DFQATT and CDR2 SNEGSKA (reference sequence). V was cut by 1 base and J by 10 bases, with 14 bases left in between. CDR3 size: 13 residues. CDR3 coding DNA: TGCAGTGCTAGAGGACGATCGGAATACGAGCAGTTCTTC. Translation: CSARGRSEYEQFF.

This clonotype has just a few counts. The V call is TRBV3-1, the J call TRBJ1-2; D gene uncertain. The germline V gene encodes CDR1 LGHDT and CDR2 YNNKEL (reference sequence). Between the trimmed V and J ends, which lost 2 bases and 8 bases, there was a span of 12 bases. This CDR3 has 13 residues. For the CDR3, the DNA is TGTGCCAGCAGCCAATCGGGGTACGGCGGCTACACCTTC. Translation: CASSQSGYGGYTF.

This clonotype was counted a few times. The rearrangement links TRBV11-2 to TRBJ2-3; D remains ambiguous. The CDR3 totals 12 residues. Trimming cost V 8 bases and J 8 bases, with 14 bases left between them. Germline V gene sequence: CDR1 SGHAT, CDR2 FQNNGV. The CDR3 loop is CASALQDLTQYF. The DNA of the CDR3 is TGTGCCAGCGCCCTCCAGGACCTTACGCAGTATTTT.

This clonotype has more than one count but fewer than ten. The chain links TRBV5-1 to TRBJ1-2; D not certain. This CDR3 contains 13 residues. The ends were cut back, 1 base at V and 2 bases at J, with 6 bases in the middle. Germline CDR1 SGHRS, CDR2 YFSETQ. The CDR3 bases are TGCGCCAGCAGCTTGTCTAAGAACTATGGCTACACCTTC. Its translation is CASSLSKNYGYTF.

The chain employs TRBV5-5 and TRBJ1-2; 7 nucleotides line up with TRBD1. Germline-derived CDR1 and CDR2 are SGHKS and YYEKEE (reference sequence). The CDR3 length is 15 residues. With V trimmed by 4 bases and J by 3 bases, 9 bases remained unmatched. The CDR3: CASSPGQPLDYGYTF. The CDR3 bases are TGTGCCAGCAGCCCGGGACAGCCCCTGGACTATGGCTACACCTTC.

The V and J genes are TRBV25-1 and TRBJ2-7; 7 nucleotides line up with TRBD2. The CDR3 runs 15 residues. V lost 8 bases, J lost 0 bases, and 10 bases stayed unmatched. CDR1 MGHDK and CDR2 SYGVNS come from the germline V gene. The CDR3 sequence: CASPRGPGGSYEQYF. The CDR3 DNA is TGTGCCAGCCCCCGGGGTCCGGGAGGCTCCTACGAGCAGTACTTC.

The CDR3 DNA follows: TGTGCCAGCTCACTACAGGGTCTAGCGGGAGGCGAGCAGTTCTTC. Translation: CASSLQGLAGGEQFF. The chain joins TRBV18 to TRBJ2-1; 11 bases are shared with TRBD2. The germline gives CDR1 KGHSH, CDR2 LQKENI. The trim removed 4 bases at V and 10 bases at J, leaving 9 bases unmatched. CDR3 length: 15 residues.

This rearrangement joins TRBV20-1 to TRBJ2-3; the D is unclear. CDR1 and CDR2 from the germline V gene are DFQATT and SNEGSKA (reference sequence). V lost 4 bases and J 3 bases, leaving 8 bases between the germline ends. The CDR3 length is 12 residues. The CDR3 loop is CSAKYTTDTQYF. CDR3 coding DNA: TGCAGTGCTAAGTACACGACAGATACGCAGTATTTT.

With respect to this clonotype: The junction does not match germline at one end; this may be a read error. The chain is built from TRBV11-1 and TRBJ2-7; no reliable D call. This CDR3 has 14 amino acids. Germline V lookup: CDR1 SGHAT, CDR2 FQDESV (reference sequence). CDR3 amino acids: CACSSSDGSYEQYF. The DNA for the CDR3 is TGTGCCTGCAGCTCCTCGGACGGCTCCTACGAGCAGTACTTC.

CDR3: CASSVGIATNEKLFF. The CDR3 DNA is TGTGCCAGCAGTGTCGGGATTGCAACTAATGAAAAACTGTTTTTT. This chain links TRBV25-1 with TRBJ1-4; D gene unclear. Germline lookup yields CDR1 MGHDK and CDR2 SYGVNS. Trimming took off 4 bases at V and 0 bases at J, with 9 bases between the two ends. CDR3 length: 15 residues.

V usage is TRBV20-1 and J usage is TRBJ2-3; the match to TRBD2 covers 11 bases. Germline V gene lookup returns CDR1 DFQATT and CDR2 SNEGSKA (reference sequence). The V and J ends lost 1 base and 3 bases, in that order; junction bases with no gene match: 6. The CDR3 has 16 amino acids. The CDR3 sequence is CSARGASGGWTDTQYF. The CDR3 nucleotides read TGCAGTGCTAGAGGGGCTAGCGGGGGGTGGACAGATACGCAGTATTTT.

CDR3 loop: CASSLTVQNNEQFF. The CDR3 DNA reads as TGTGCCAGCAGCCTAACAGTCCAAAACAATGAGCAGTTCTTC. This chain uses TRBV12-3 or TRBV12-4 with TRBJ2-1, with D unresolved. V dropped 6 bases and J dropped 5 bases, with 14 bases sitting between them. The length of the CDR3 is 14 residues.

This clonotype was detected a few times. One base away lies a much larger clone, so this may be a sequencing read error. The chain joins TRBV20-1 to TRBJ2-5, with a tentative D call TRBD2 (7 bases). Per germline, CDR1 DFQATT and CDR2 SNEGSKA (reference sequence). This CDR3 spans 17 amino acids. V dropped 0 bases and J dropped 11 bases, with 28 bases sitting between them. CDR3 protein: CSARDIEGERGDNEQYF. CDR3 nucleotide sequence: TGCAGTGCTAGAGATATCGAGGGGGAGCGGGGTGACAATGAGCAGTACTTC.

The J gene is TRBJ2-5, the V gene TRBV5-6; D possibly matches TRBD1 or TRBD2 (5 bases each). Trimming took 3 bases from V and 5 from J, leaving 20 bases between them. The V gene's germline CDR1 is SGHDT and CDR2 YYEEEE. The length of the CDR3 is 16 residues. The CDR3 DNA sequence: TGTGCCAGCAGCTATAGGGGTAGCGACGCTTCGGAGACCCAGTACTTC. Its translation is CASSYRGSDASETQYF.

This clonotype was seen a few times. The rearrangement links TRBV5-5 to TRBJ2-3; 8 nucleotides agree with TRBD2. V gave up 0 bases and J gave up 4 bases; unmatched junction bases: 4. The CDR3 spans 15 residues. Germline V lookup: CDR1 SGHKS, CDR2 YYEKEE (reference sequence). CDR3 bases: TGTGCCAGCAGCTTGGCCCGGGGGGGCTCAGATACGCAGTATTTT. This gives the protein CASSLARGGSDTQYF.

This rearrangement joins TRBV24-1 to TRBJ2-1, with 8 bases aligning to TRBD1. J lost 6 bases, V lost 4 bases, and 10 bases had no gene match. The germline V gene has CDR1 KGHDR and CDR2 SFDVKD. This CDR3 is built from 16 residues. Written as DNA, the CDR3 is TGTGCCACCAGTGACCCTGGACAGGGCTGGGGCAATGAGCAGTTCTTC. Its translation: CATSDPGQGWGNEQFF.

In its sample, this clonotype was seen a few times. This rearrangement joins TRBV20-1 to TRBJ1-1; 10 bases align to TRBD1. Germline values: CDR1 DFQATT, CDR2 SNEGSKA (reference sequence). Trimming at V came to 6 bases and at J to 1 base, leaving 5 bases not matched to a gene. The CDR3 has 14 amino acids. The CDR3 protein is CSAPGDRGNTEAFF. The CDR3 DNA follows: TGCAGTGCACCCGGGGACAGGGGGAACACTGAAGCTTTCTTT.

This clonotype was detected many times. The chain uses TRBV6-5 and TRBJ2-3, with 9 bases that match TRBD1. Germline CDR1 and CDR2: MNHEY and SVGAGI. V trimming: 6 bases; J trimming: 3 bases; junction bases outside the gene matches: 7. The CDR3 spans 15 residues. The CDR3, as DNA: TGTGCCAGCAGCCCGGACAGGGGAGGGACAGATACGCAGTATTTT. It yields the protein CASSPDRGGTDTQYF.

The CDR3 nucleotides read TGTGCCTGGAGCCTAGTTGGCGGGAGTAGATACGAGCAGTACTTC. As protein: CAWSLVGGSRYEQYF. V usage is TRBV30 and J usage is TRBJ2-5; 7 nucleotides agree with TRBD2. The closer fit of TRBJ2-7 to the DNA end suggests the J call may be wrong. Germline assignment: CDR1 GTSNPN and CDR2 SVGIG (reference sequence). This CDR3 has 15 residues.

This chain uses TRBV28 with TRBJ1-6; TRBD1 agrees at 10 bases. The germline V gene has CDR1 MDHEN and CDR2 SYDVKM. V gave up 11 bases and J gave up 0 bases; unmatched junction bases: 10. The CDR3 is made up of 17 amino acids. The CDR3 nucleotides read TGTGCCGTCAAAACAGGACAGGGGGGCTCCTATAATTCACCCCTCCACTTT. Protein product: CAVKTGQGGSYNSPLHF.

The V call is TRBV4-1, the J call TRBJ2-3, with TRBD2 matching over 12 bases. Germline assignment: CDR1 MGHRA and CDR2 YSYEKL. V was pared by 3 bases and J by 1 base, with 5 bases of the junction left unmatched. The CDR3 length is 17 residues. CDR3 bases: TGCGCCAGCAGCCAGCCCCGACTAGCGGGAGGCACAGATACGCAGTATTTT. Its translation: CASSQPRLAGGTDTQYF.